The source of this T cell receptor beta chain is a study of identical twins (TCRdb year 2016). The study in broad terms: To test whether fetal clonotypes persist, the study used deep sequencing on TCR alpha and beta repertoires from monozygotic twins, unrelated adults of various ages, and cord blood. To rule out contamination, the twin experiments were replicated at different times with different library preparation protocols. The study at large found these results: Excess twin sharing in beta out-of-frame sequences was weaker because fewer shared sequences lowered the signal-to-noise ratio. Fewer insertions were carried by abundant cord blood beta clonotypes; a weaker similar trend was observed in young adult naive repertoires, while no such trend was observed in memory repertoires. Recombination models systematically underestimated out-of-frame TCR alpha sharing in monozygotic twins but agreed with sharing between unrelated individuals. Because the same donors could not be followed over many years, conclusions were based on cross-sectional statistical analysis. Compared with coincidental sharing between unrelated individuals, out-of-frame TCR alpha sequences shared between twins had an excess of sequences with low generation probability. Zero-insertion analyses could be partly confounded by invariant T cells such as MAIT and iNKT, although diverse VJ usage argued against such confounding for most clonotypes.

All donors were healthy Caucasians. The twin cohort comprised three pairs of female monozygotic twins, all aged about 18 to 30 years. Miltenyi CD45RO+ enrichment and human naive T-cell isolation kits were used to isolate memory (CD45RO+) and naive T cells from PBMC. Concerning this clonotype: Its antigen is not yet known. Nothing much larger sits one base from this clone, and base qualities are not available.

Library preparation employed 5' RACE. Sequenced using an Illumina HiSeq 2000. Template switching added a universal primer binding site, and the final cDNA carried a unique molecular identifier that allowed TCR cDNA molecules to be counted accurately. Specific primers in the conserved constant-segment region were used to synthesize first-strand cDNA for the TCR alpha and beta chains. Each cDNA library was double barcoded, with a SMART-Mk sample barcode plus Illumina barcodes, to control for contamination. TruSeq adapter sequences along with Illumina sample barcodes were introduced in two successive PCR steps. The TCR alpha and beta cDNA libraries were sequenced on the Illumina HiSeq platform using custom primers. From the authors' description of their analysis: Unique molecular identifiers were extracted from raw reads with MiGEC, and CDR3 positions were determined with MiXCR. For each individual, recombination models were inferred using an EM algorithm with the repgenHMM and IGoR tools. The tcR package in R was used for shared clonotype analysis, with sharing normalized by the product of cloneset sizes. To study raw recombination free of thymic and clonal selection effects, out-of-frame nonproductive sequences were analyzed. The public reads were run again by TCRdb, first through fastp at Q25 and then through MiXCR, and only productive beta chains were kept. Records with the same CDR3 protein are collapsed into one entry carrying the most frequent genes and DNA. These V and J calls are TCRdb output, not the study's own analysis. This sample has a few hundred thousand distinct CDR3 sequences in its table, and about an eighth of those were observed once. The ten largest clones capture roughly 3.7% of the sample.

These data also formed part of another study, on yellow fever vaccine responses in identical twins. That second report states: According to the authors, the vaccine-induced T cell response in identical twins seemed to be partly convergent and partly specific to each individual. The study precisely tracked vaccine-responding T cell clones in identical twins.

The TCR was taken from a woman under 30 in good health. The sample was memory (CD45RO+) T cells sorted from blood. The cell subset or site label here, explained by the study, means: CD45RO+ enriched T cells.

The sequenced DNA is TGTGCCAGCACCGGGGCGGGAAATGGGGAGACCCAGTACTTC. This gives the protein CASTGAGNGETQYF. Recombination joined TRBV6-1 with TRBJ2-5; TRBD2 is possibly the D segment (6 matching bases). The CDR3 covers 14 residues, taking in both the cysteine and the phenylalanine. The entry retains the CDR3 DNA only, 42 bases that are in frame from base 1. CDR1 MNHNS and CDR2 SASEGT are derived from the germline V gene. V is shortened by 7 bases, J by 5 bases, and the region joining them spans 17 bases.